The source of this T cell receptor beta chain is a study of OX40 agonist ivuxolimab in advanced cancers. Whole-study results and caveats: Expanded peripheral T-cell antigen specificity went undetermined. Clonal expansion from baseline to week 6 occurred in both CD4+ and CD8+ T cells. Some patients without response likewise showed low normalized clonal expansion.

Concerning this clone: Its antigen is unknown.

Any history of autoimmune disease or systemic immunosuppression disqualified patients. Some clones are missing from TCRdb's copy, which holds only in-frame ones; the method was immunoSEQ multiplex PCR. The profile shows more than 20,000 clones, 75% to 85% of them singletons. The junction had 5 bases not matched to a gene; V was cut back by 0 bases and J by 4 bases. The germline V gene has CDR1 SGHNT and CDR2 YYREEE (reference sequence). The length of the CDR3 is 15 residues. The material sequenced was CD4+ or CD8+ T cells sorted from blood, taken in a trial of the OX40 agonist ivuxolimab. The receptor was isolated from an adult with an advanced solid tumor such as melanoma, head and neck, liver or kidney cancer. The chain has TRBV5-4 and TRBJ1-1; 8 bases agree with TRBD1. The chain's CDR3 is CASSLVQGAGTEAFF. The CDR3 region has the DNA TGTGCCAGCAGCTTGGTTCAGGGGGCGGGCACTGAAGCTTTCTTT. The complete variable domain, with remaining parts taken from reference TRBV5-4 and TRBJ1-1, reads ETGVTQSPTHLIKTRGQQVTLRCSSQSGHNTVSWYQQALGQGPQFIFQYYREEENGRGNFPPRFSGLQFPNYSSELNVNALELDDSALYLCASSLVQGAGTEAFFGQGTRLTVV.